Presented here are 2 T cell receptor beta chains from one specimen sequenced in a study of patients and donors after allogeneic stem cell transplantation. TCRdb re-called the RT-PCR reads through MiXCR, storing one row per CDR3 protein. The sample holds approximately 220,000 distinct CDR3 sequences, roughly two fifths seen once. Sequenced material: blood, either unsorted or a sorted T cell fraction (not recorded which). Receptors originate from a human donor who was either an allogeneic HSCT recipient or a stem cell or donor lymphocyte infusion donor (not recorded which). It is not recorded whose cells these are; they may come from a transplant donor.

This clonotype was counted a few times. This sequence joins TRBV5-6 and TRBJ1-2; perhaps TRBD1 as D (5 bases). This CDR3 has 14 amino acids. V was shortened by 0 bases and J by 5 bases, with 11 bases between the two germline ends. Germline loops: CDR1 SGHDT, CDR2 YYEEEE. Here the CDR3 DNA reads TGTGCCAGCAGCTTGGCCGGCAGACAGTATGGCTACACCTTC. It translates to CASSLAGRQYGYTF.

V is TRBV6-1 and J is TRBJ1-5; perhaps TRBD1 as D (5 bases). Germline CDR1 reads MNHNS; CDR2 reads SASEGT. The V gene lost 1 base and the J gene lost 7 bases, with 8 bases spanning the gap. The CDR3 has 13 residues. In DNA form, the CDR3 reads TGTGCCAGCAGTGAAGTACAGGCACAGCCCCAGCATTTT. It encodes CASSEVQAQPQHF.